This TCR beta chain was observed in a study of OX40 agonist ivuxolimab in advanced cancers. Looking at the study overall: Ivuxolimab was a fully human IgG2 agonistic monoclonal antibody targeting the costimulatory receptor OX40 (CD134). Partial responses occurred in three dose-escalation patients, of whom one had hepatocellular carcinoma and two had cutaneous melanoma. The paper reports the monotherapy dose-escalation portion (N of about 56 patients) of the phase I ivuxolimab trial. Intravenous ivuxolimab was administered to patients every 2 weeks at six dose levels: 0.01, 0.1, 0.3, 1.5, 3 and 10 mg/kg. A male proportion of about 79% and a mean age of approximately 62 years, ranging from 23 to 79, were recorded for the dose-escalation cohort. Among the 52 dose-escalation patients, about 20 had hepatocellular carcinoma, about 15 melanoma, 9 renal cell carcinoma and 9 head and neck cancer. Peripheral TCRbeta sequencing was intended to test whether TCR sequence diversity was altered and clonal T-cell expansion was caused by ivuxolimab. Prior anti-PD-1, anti-PD-L1 or anti-CTLA-4 therapy was permitted, and checkpoint inhibitors had been received by about 37% of dose-escalation patients. General conclusions and limits of the study: The antigen specificity of the clonally expanded peripheral T cells was not determined. At doses of 0.1 to 3.0 mg/kg, clonal expansion of both CD4+ and CD8+ T cells in blood was seen between baseline and week 6. In the 0.1-3.0 mg/kg groups, partial responders were among the patients with the lowest normalized peripheral clonal expansion, particularly in CD8+ T cells. After ivuxolimab, expanded clones were on average more numerous among CD8+ T cells than among CD4+ T cells. Low levels of normalized T-cell clonal expansion were also seen in some patients who did not respond.

Including cysteine and phenylalanine, the CDR3 has 15 amino acids. Solely the CDR3 DNA is kept, with 45 bases framed from the first base. V sheds 5 bases and J sheds 0 bases, leaving 14 bases between their ends. The germline V gene (reference sequence) supplies CDR1 SGHNT and CDR2 YYREEE. For sequencing of the TCRbeta CDR3 region, genomic DNA was extracted from the sorted cells. TCRbeta CDR3 regions were sequenced using the immunoSEQ Assay. Here the immuneACCESS table is served through TCRdb, limited to in-frame sequences with V and J called. Missing clones are a known gap in these copies; in checked studies unresolved V genes cover under half, and the rest lacks a known reason. The sample table shows almost 70,000 clones, and roughly 88% are seen once. Roughly 7.8% of the sample comes from the top ten. The trial excluded patients who had a history of autoimmune disease or were on systemic immunosuppression. Peripheral blood for TCR sequencing was collected from all dose cohorts at baseline, on cycle 4 day 1, and on cycle 7 day 1. Samples came from an open-label, multicenter, first-in-human phase I dose-escalation trial of ivuxolimab. Adults with locally advanced or metastatic melanoma, renal cell, hepatocellular, or head and neck squamous cell carcinoma were enrolled in the trial. CD4+ and CD8+ T cells were sorted separately from peripheral blood before TCR sequencing.

This clone was observed a single time. No antigen is known for it. There are no base qualities to consult, and no much larger clone falls within one base. The rearrangement combines TRBV5-4 with TRBJ1-1, with a weak D call of TRBD1 (6 bases match). This specimen consisted of CD4+ or CD8+ T cells sorted from blood, obtained in a trial of the OX40 agonist ivuxolimab. The receptor was derived from an adult with an advanced solid tumor such as melanoma, head and neck, liver or kidney cancer. The bases are TGTGCCAGCAGTCTCACAGGGCAAATGAACACTGAAGCTTTCTTT. It is translated as CASSLTGQMNTEAFF.